What follows are 17 T cell receptor beta chains derived from one specimen sequenced in a study of blood T cell repertoires in COVID-19. Some clones are missing from TCRdb's copy, which holds only in-frame ones; the method was immunoSEQ multiplex PCR. This sample carries over 120,000 clones, 81% of them seen once, and the ten largest clones take around 8.4%. Sequences were obtained from peripheral blood. The receptor set was obtained from a human donor in a cohort sampled during active COVID-19.

The chain employs TRBV21-1 and TRBJ2-7; the D segment call TRBD1 is taken from the table without a DNA check. TRBV21-1 is a pseudogene. The CDR3 runs to 14 residues. The CDR3 DNA sequence: TGTGCCAGCAGCAAAGTCGGCCAGGCGATGGAGCAGTACTTC. It encodes CASSKVGQAMEQYF.

The chain links TRBV4-1 to TRBJ1-5, with D maybe TRBD1 (6 bases). Germline V gene data show CDR1 as MGHRA and CDR2 as YSYEKL. The CDR3 runs to 13 residues. The V gene lost 0 bases and the J gene lost 8 bases, with 8 bases spanning the gap. The CDR3 protein is CASSQEGAKPQHF. The CDR3 bases are TGCGCCAGCAGCCAAGAGGGGGCAAAGCCCCAGCATTTT.

This clone was recorded once. This chain uses TRBV5-1 with TRBJ2-1, with TRBD2 identical over 10 bases. Germline V gene lookup returns CDR1 SGHRS and CDR2 YFSETQ. The CDR3 extends over 16 amino acids. Unmatched junction bases numbered 13, after V lost 4 bases and J lost 9 bases. The CDR3 protein is CASSRQGIAGGSEQFF. In DNA, the CDR3 is TGCGCCAGCAGCCGACAGGGGATAGCGGGAGGTAGTGAGCAGTTCTTC.

As DNA, the CDR3 is TGTGCCAGCAGCGGTGAAGCTTTCTTT. Translated: CASSGEAFF. The chain is built from TRBV6-4 and TRBJ1-1; D remains ambiguous. The CDR3 totals 9 residues. Germline assignment: CDR1 MRHNA and CDR2 SNTAGT. V was cut by 6 bases and J by 7 bases, with 3 bases left in between.

The chain employs TRBV5-1 and TRBJ2-5, with TRBD2 identical over 11 bases. The CDR3 is 15 residues long. The ends lost 3 bases at V and 1 base at J; junction bases unmatched: 2. Germline V gene data show CDR1 as SGHRS and CDR2 as YFSETQ. CDR3 loop: CASSYLAGGQETQYF. For the CDR3, the DNA is TGCGCCAGCAGCTACCTAGCGGGAGGCCAAGAGACCCAGTACTTC.

This clone appeared a few times. The V gene is TRBV29-1, the J gene TRBJ2-7, with a weak D call TRBD1 (6 bases). V lost 3 bases and J 1 base, leaving 7 bases between the germline ends. The CDR3 spans 12 residues. Germline CDR1 and CDR2: SQVTM and ANQGSEA. CDR3 in amino acids: CSVEDSSYEQYF. The CDR3 DNA reads TGCAGCGTTGAGGACAGTTCCTACGAGCAGTACTTC.

The count of this clone is one. This chain connects TRBV7-2 to TRBJ1-5, with D perhaps TRBD1 (5 bases). CDR1 and CDR2 from the germline V gene are SGHTA and FQGNSA. The CDR3 length is 13 residues. V lost 7 bases, J lost 5 bases, and 12 bases lay in between. The CDR3 DNA reads TGTGCCAGCACCCTGGCCAGGGATCAGCCCCAGCATTTT. Encoded protein: CASTLARDQPQHF.

J is TRBJ2-7 and V is TRBV7-8; TRBD2 agrees at 7 bases. The CDR3 runs to 14 residues. J was trimmed by 12 bases and V by 0 bases; bases with no gene match: 11. Germline assignment: CDR1 SGHVS and CDR2 FQNEAQ. The CDR3 spells CASSLAGSSGGLYF. The CDR3 bases are TGTGCCAGCAGCTTAGCGGGGTCTAGCGGAGGCTTGTACTTC. Drawing the rest from reference TRBV7-8 and TRBJ2-7, the complete variable domain is GAGVSQSPRYKVAKRGQDVALRCDPISGHVSLFWYQQALGQGPEFLTYFQNEAQLDKSGLPSDRFFAERPEGSVSTLKIQRTQQEDSAVYLCASSLAGSSGGLYFGPGTRLTVT.

The V and J genes are TRBV19 and TRBJ2-5, with D possibly matching TRBD2 (6 bases). Germline CDR1 LNHDA, CDR2 SQIVND (reference sequence). CDR3 length equals 13 residues. The V gene lost 8 bases and the J gene lost 2 bases, with 12 bases spanning the gap. Here the CDR3 reads CASARGMQETQYF. DNA of the CDR3: TGTGCCAGTGCTCGCGGGATGCAAGAGACCCAGTACTTC.

The rearrangement links TRBV7-9 to TRBJ1-6, with 7 bases lining up with TRBD1. CDR1 and CDR2 (germline): SEHNR, FQNEAQ (reference sequence). The CDR3 consists of 15 residues. The junction had 7 bases not matched to a gene; V was cut back by 1 base and J by 10 bases. The CDR3 is CASSLGWDSSSPLHF. The CDR3 DNA reads TGTGCCAGCAGCTTAGGGTGGGACAGCTCCTCACCCCTCCACTTT.

The J gene is TRBJ2-7, the V gene TRBV5-6, with a possible D match to TRBD2 (6 bases). Germline V gene data show CDR1 as SGHDT and CDR2 as YYEEEE. This CDR3 region has 16 residues. V was trimmed by 1 base and J by 5 bases, leaving 19 bases between them. CDR3 in amino acids: CASSLWARGLYNEQYF. CDR3 bases: TGTGCCAGCAGCTTGTGGGCGAGGGGACTGTATAACGAGCAGTACTTC.

This chain connects TRBV27 to TRBJ2-3; 7 positions agree with TRBD2. The CDR3 runs 14 residues. Germline CDR1 is MNHEY and CDR2 is SMNVEV (reference sequence). Losses at the gene ends were 8 bases for V and 1 base for J; bases not matched to a gene: 6. The CDR3 DNA reads TGTGCCAGCTGTCGACTAGCTCGCACAGATACGCAGTATTTT. Protein: CASCRLARTDTQYF.

CDR3: CASSNQGSSYNEQFF. CDR3 in DNA: TGTGCCAGCAGTAACCAGGGAAGCTCCTACAATGAGCAGTTCTTC. The chain couples TRBV6-5 to TRBJ2-1, with a tentative D call TRBD1 (5 bases). Germline assignment: CDR1 MNHEY and CDR2 SVGAGI. The CDR3 is 15 residues long. V lost 5 bases and J 0 bases, leaving 11 bases between the germline ends.

The chain employs TRBV10-3 and TRBJ2-1, with 7 nucleotides matching TRBD1. V lost 5 bases, J lost 1 base, and 2 bases stayed unmatched. The CDR3 sequence is 14 residues long. Germline loops: CDR1 ENHRY, CDR2 SYGVKD. The CDR3 sequence: CAISPGQSYNEQFF. CDR3 DNA sequence: TGTGCCATCAGTCCGGGACAGTCCTACAATGAGCAGTTCTTC.

The rearrangement links TRBV7-9 to TRBJ1-2, with 9 positions matching TRBD1. Germline assignment: CDR1 SEHNR and CDR2 FQNEAQ (reference sequence). The junction had 2 bases not matched to a gene; V was cut back by 5 bases and J by 4 bases. This CDR3 is 13 amino acids long. The CDR3 sequence is CASSRDRAYGYTF. DNA of the CDR3: TGTGCCAGCAGCCGGGACAGGGCCTATGGCTACACCTTC.

This chain uses TRBV6-5 with TRBJ2-7; 10 positions agree with TRBD2. Losses at the gene ends were 5 bases for V and 7 bases for J; bases not matched to a gene: 8. The germline CDR1 and CDR2 sequences are MNHEY and SVGAGI. There are 14 residues in the CDR3. As DNA, the CDR3 is TGTGCCAGCAGTCCCCGGACTAGCGGCTTTGAGCAGTACTTC. Translating gives CASSPRTSGFEQYF.

V is TRBV28 and J is TRBJ1-2, with no clear D. CDR3 length: 14 amino acids. CDR1 and CDR2 from the germline V gene are MDHEN and SYDVKM. Trimming removed 7 bases from V and 2 bases from J, with 14 bases in between. The CDR3 spells CASTPTRLNYGYTF. The CDR3 nucleotides read TGTGCCAGCACCCCGACTCGTCTAAACTATGGCTACACCTTC.